These 11 T cell receptor beta chains were sequenced from one sample in a study of cytomegalovirus exposure and HLA in healthy donors. The PCR ran on 60 Vbeta and 13 Jbeta primers. Repertoires were generated with immunoSEQ multiplex PCR, while TCRdb's copy carries only in-frame clones and drops some. The sample contains about 140,000 clones, about three fifths of which appear only once. The sample consisted of PBMCs. The receptors derive from a male donor in good health and CMV-seronegative.

Points on this clone: One end of the junction does not line up with germline, which may come from a read error. The chain carries TRBV7-9 and TRBJ1-5; D gene unclear. The CDR3 length is 14 residues. Germline V gene lookup returns CDR1 SEHNR and CDR2 FQNEAQ (reference sequence). The CDR3 region is CSSTPSNSNQPQHF. The CDR3 nucleotides are TGTTCCAGCACCCCCAGTAATAGCAATCAGCCCCAGCATTTT.

V is TRBV10-3 and J is TRBJ1-1; D is unclear. V was clipped by 3 bases and J by 0 bases, with 11 bases between them. Germline V lookup: CDR1 ENHRY, CDR2 SYGVKD. This CDR3 has 15 amino acids. The CDR3 bases are TGTGCCATCAGTGACCGGGTGTTCATGAACACTGAAGCTTTCTTT. Translation: CAISDRVFMNTEAFF.

Points on this clone: An end of the junction differs from the germline gene, which may be a read error. The rearrangement joins TRBV4-2 to TRBJ2-7, with 7 bases lining up with TRBD2. Germline CDR1 LGHNA, CDR2 YNFKEQ. There are 18 residues in the CDR3. The CDR3 bases are TGTGCCAGCAGCAAAGACGCGGGGGTAGTTATTGGGCGGAACGAGCAGTACTTC. Protein sequence: CASSKDAGVVIGRNEQYF.

In its sample, this clone was seen once. This chain links TRBV2 with TRBJ2-7, with D hard to call. CDR3 length: 11 residues. Germline values: CDR1 SNHLY, CDR2 FYNNEI. Trimming stripped 4 bases from V and 7 bases from J, with 8 bases between. The CDR3, as DNA: TGTGCCAGCAGTGCCCCCCGGGAGCAGTACTTC. Residues: CASSAPREQYF.

The chain uses TRBV4-1 and TRBJ2-5, with TRBD2 matching 12 bases. CDR1 and CDR2 (germline): MGHRA, YSYEKL. The CDR3 extends over 14 amino acids. V gave up 4 bases and J gave up 5 bases; unmatched junction bases: 2. The CDR3 DNA reads as TGCGCCAGCAGCCCACTAGCGGGGGGTGAGACCCAGTACTTC. Protein sequence: CASSPLAGGETQYF.

The V and J genes are TRBV7-2 and TRBJ2-7; 8 bases are a match to TRBD1. CDR1 SGHTA and CDR2 FQGNSA come from the germline V gene. The CDR3 is 13 amino acids. J lost 4 bases, V lost 5 bases, and 4 bases had no gene match. The CDR3 is CASSAGGRYEQYF. The CDR3 DNA is TGTGCCAGCAGCGCAGGGGGCCGGTACGAGCAGTACTTC.

V usage is TRBV2 and J usage is TRBJ2-5; the D gene is possibly TRBD2 (6 bases). Germline V gene lookup returns CDR1 SNHLY and CDR2 FYNNEI. The CDR3 covers 13 residues. V lost 5 bases to trimming and J lost 4 bases, with 11 bases between them. The CDR3 sequence is CASSLARGETQYF. The CDR3 region has the DNA TGTGCCAGCAGTCTAGCGCGAGGAGAGACCCAGTACTTC.

The chain combines TRBV19 with TRBJ1-2; D unclear. This CDR3 region has 16 residues. CDR1 and CDR2 (germline): LNHDA, SQIVND (reference sequence). Trimming took off 7 bases at V and 3 bases at J, with 21 bases between the two ends. CDR3 DNA: TGTGCCAGTAAACTCACGTCGGGGTACTTCGACTATGGCTACACCTTC. Amino acid sequence: CASKLTSGYFDYGYTF.

The V gene is TRBV11-1, the J gene TRBJ1-5; D not resolved. The germline V and J ends were trimmed by 2 bases and 5 bases, with 7 bases remaining between them. CDR1 SGHAT and CDR2 FQDESV come from the germline V gene (reference sequence). The length of the CDR3 is 13 residues. The CDR3 is CASSLWRDQPQHF. CDR3 nucleotide sequence: TGTGCCAGCAGCTTATGGAGGGATCAGCCCCAGCATTTT.

The chain employs TRBV19 and TRBJ2-2; D call uncertain. Between the trimmed V and J ends, which lost 1 base and 5 bases, there was a span of 5 bases. The CDR3 extends over 13 amino acids. Germline CDR1 is LNHDA and CDR2 is SQIVND (reference sequence). This CDR3 is CASSIARTGELFF. In nucleotides, the CDR3 is TGTGCCAGTAGTATAGCCCGTACCGGGGAGCTGTTTTTT. The full variable domain, in which reference TRBV19 and TRBJ2-2 provide the parts outside the CDR3, is DGGITQSPKYLFRKEGQNVTLSCEQNLNHDAMYWYRQDPGQGLRLIYYSQIVNDFQKGDIAEGYSVSREKKESFPLTVTSAQKNPTAFYLCASSIARTGELFFGEGSRLTVL.

This clone appeared once. J is TRBJ2-3 and V is TRBV14; possibly TRBD1 for D (7 bases). The CDR3 contains 14 residues. V was trimmed by 4 bases and J by 5 bases, leaving 13 bases between them. From germline, CDR1 is SGHDN and CDR2 FVKESK. Here the CDR3 DNA reads TGTGCCAGCAGCCGACTAGGGGGCCAAGATACGCAGTATTTT. It specifies CASSRLGGQDTQYF.